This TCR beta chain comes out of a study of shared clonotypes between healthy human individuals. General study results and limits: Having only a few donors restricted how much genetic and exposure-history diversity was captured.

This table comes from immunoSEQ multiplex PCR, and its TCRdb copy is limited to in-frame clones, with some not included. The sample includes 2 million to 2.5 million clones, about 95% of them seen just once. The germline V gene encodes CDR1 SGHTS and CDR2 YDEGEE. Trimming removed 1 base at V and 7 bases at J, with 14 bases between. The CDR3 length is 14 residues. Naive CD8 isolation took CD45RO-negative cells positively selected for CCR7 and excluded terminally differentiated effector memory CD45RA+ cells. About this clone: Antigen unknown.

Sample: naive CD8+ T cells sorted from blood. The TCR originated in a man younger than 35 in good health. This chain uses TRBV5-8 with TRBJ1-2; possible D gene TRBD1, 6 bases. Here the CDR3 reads CASSLNREIGGYTF. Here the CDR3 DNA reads TGTGCCAGCAGCTTGAACAGGGAGATTGGTGGCTACACCTTC.